The 14 T cell receptor beta chains presented below share a single source sample, sequenced in a study of blood T cell repertoires in COVID-19. Method: immunoSEQ multiplex PCR; TCRdb's copy keeps in-frame clones and lacks some. The sample carries 150,000 to 200,000 clones, less than 90% recorded once. The sequencing input was PBMCs or T cells enriched from blood (not recorded which). The source is a human donor with acute COVID-19. The donor label of this sample is uncertain.

This clone turned up a few times. Other nucleotide sequences from this sample produce the same CDR3. This chain connects TRBV7-2 to TRBJ2-1; 9 bases are a match to TRBD2. CDR1 is SGHTA and CDR2 is FQGNSA in the germline V gene. The CDR3 has 15 residues. Unmatched junction bases numbered 6, after V lost 4 bases and J lost 5 bases. CDR3 amino acids: CASSSRGGGNNEQFF. DNA for the CDR3: TGTGCCAGCAGCTCCCGCGGGGGGGGCAACAATGAGCAGTTCTTC. Together with reference TRBV7-2 and TRBJ2-1, the CDR3 gives the full variable domain: GAGVSQSPSNKVTEKGKDVELRCDPISGHTALYWYRQSLGQGLEFLIYFQGNSAPDKSGLPSDRFSAERTGGSVSTLTIQRTQQEDSAVYLCASSSRGGGNNEQFFGPGTRLTVL.

V usage is TRBV3-1 (or the pseudogene TRBV3-2) and J usage is TRBJ1-1, with D perhaps matching TRBD1 (5 bases). CDR1 LGHDT and CDR2 YNNKEL come from the germline V gene (reference sequence). V was clipped by 1 base and J by 6 bases, with 15 bases between them. The CDR3 extends over 15 amino acids. In DNA, the CDR3 is TGTGCCAGCAGCCAAGGCCTGACCTGGGGGGCTGAAGCTTTCTTT. This sequence encodes CASSQGLTWGAEAFF.

The CDR3 is CAWSGQSNSPLHF. CDR3 nucleotides: TGTGCCTGGAGTGGACAGAGTAATTCACCCCTCCACTTT. The V call is TRBV30, the J call TRBJ1-6, with D possibly TRBD1 on 5 matching bases. Germline V gene lookup returns CDR1 GTSNPN and CDR2 SVGIG (reference sequence). With 1 base removed from V and 6 bases from J, the gap between germline ends came to 7 bases. This CDR3 contains 13 residues.

A few counts support this clone. As DNA, the CDR3 is TGCGCCAGCAGCTTGGAACTACAACTTCATGGCTACACCTTC. As protein: CASSLELQLHGYTF. The chain is built from TRBV5-1 and TRBJ1-2; D is unresolved. The CDR3 has 14 residues. Germline loops: CDR1 SGHRS, CDR2 YFSETQ. V was shortened by 0 bases and J by 6 bases, with 12 bases between the two germline ends.

The chain is built from TRBV2 and TRBJ2-3; the match to TRBD2 covers 8 bases. CDR3 length: 18 residues. CDR1 and CDR2 (germline): SNHLY, FYNNEI. V trimming: 6 bases; J trimming: 0 bases; junction bases outside the gene matches: 14. The DNA for the CDR3 is TGTGCCAGCAGCAGAAGCAAGATTAGCGGGGAAAGCACAGATACGCAGTATTTT. Its protein is CASSRSKISGESTDTQYF.

The rearrangement joins TRBV5-4 to TRBJ1-2; TRBD1 matches at 7 bases. Per germline, CDR1 SGHNT and CDR2 YYREEE (reference sequence). CDR3 size: 15 residues. V was clipped by 2 bases and J by 4 bases; unmatched bases: 8. The CDR3 region has the DNA TGTGCCAGCAGCTTTAAAGGGGACAGACCCTATGGCTACACCTTC. Protein: CASSFKGDRPYGYTF. The entire variable domain, with the rest obtained from reference TRBV5-4 and TRBJ1-2, is as follows: ETGVTQSPTHLIKTRGQQVTLRCSSQSGHNTVSWYQQALGQGPQFIFQYYREEENGRGNFPPRFSGLQFPNYSSELNVNALELDDSALYLCASSFKGDRPYGYTFGSGTRLTVV.

There are a few counts of this clone. The chain links TRBV9 to TRBJ1-6, with D perhaps matching TRBD1 (6 bases). Trimming pared 4 bases from V and 10 bases from J, leaving 21 bases between. The CDR3 loop spans 16 amino acids. The V gene's germline CDR1 is SGDLS and CDR2 YYNGEE. CDR3 in amino acids: CASSLGRQVLDSPLHF. The DNA for the CDR3 is TGTGCCAGCAGCCTCGGCCGACAGGTGTTGGACTCACCCCTCCACTTT. Full variable domain (remainder filled in from reference TRBV9 and TRBJ1-6): DSGVTQTPKHLITATGQRVTLRCSPRSGDLSVYWYQQSLDQGLQFLIQYYNGEERAKGNILERFSAQQFPDLHSELNLSSLELGDSALYFCASSLGRQVLDSPLHFGNGTRLTVT.

This clone has only one observation. The chain recombines TRBV10-3 with TRBJ2-1, with D possibly TRBD2 on 5 matching bases. CDR1 and CDR2 from the germline V gene are ENHRY and SYGVKD. V was clipped by 4 bases and J by 9 bases, with 10 bases between them. The CDR3 spans 12 residues. The chain's CDR3 is CAISAEGPEQFF. CDR3 bases: TGTGCCATCAGTGCTGAGGGCCCTGAGCAGTTCTTC.

CDR3: CAISEDLPGGYTF. Written as DNA, the CDR3 is TGTGCCATCAGTGAGGACCTCCCGGGAGGCTACACCTTC. The V gene is TRBV10-3, the J gene TRBJ1-2, with D unclear. The V and J ends lost 2 bases and 8 bases respectively, with 12 bases between them. CDR3 length: 13 amino acids. Germline CDR1 is ENHRY and CDR2 is SYGVKD.

The rearrangement links TRBV30 to TRBJ1-3; 11 positions agree with TRBD1. This CDR3 has 16 amino acids. The trim removed 1 base at V and 0 bases at J, leaving 2 bases unmatched. Germline V gene lookup returns CDR1 GTSNPN and CDR2 SVGIG (reference sequence). In DNA, the CDR3 is TGTGCCTGGAGTGAGGGGACAGGGGGCTCTGGAAACACCATATATTTT. It translates to CAWSEGTGGSGNTIYF.

V is TRBV3-1 (or the pseudogene TRBV3-2) and J is TRBJ2-1; TRBD1 might be the D (6 bases). V was cut by 6 bases and J by 3 bases, with 6 bases left in between. Germline lookup yields CDR1 LGHDT and CDR2 YNNKEL (reference sequence). This CDR3 is 12 amino acids long. DNA of the CDR3: TGTGCCAGCAGACAGGGCTACAATGAGCAGTTCTTC. Protein product: CASRQGYNEQFF.

Only one count was recorded for this clone. The rearrangement uses TRBV18 and TRBJ2-2; D may be TRBD1 (5 bases). Germline assignment: CDR1 KGHSH and CDR2 LQKENI. The CDR3 contains 14 residues. V was pared by 3 bases and J by 1 base, with 6 bases between. As DNA, the CDR3 is TGTGCCAGCTCACCGACAGTGAACACCGGGGAGCTGTTTTTT. This gives the protein CASSPTVNTGELFF.

The rearrangement joins TRBV7-8 to TRBJ1-4; 8 bases agree with TRBD1. V lost 4 bases to trimming and J lost 7 bases; unmatched junction nucleotides: 11. The CDR3 is 16 amino acids. Germline loops: CDR1 SGHVS, CDR2 FQNEAQ. CDR3 amino acids: CASSSGGSIRTEKLFF. DNA for the CDR3: TGTGCCAGCAGCTCAGGGGGCTCGATAAGGACTGAAAAACTGTTTTTT. Variable domain in full (rest from reference TRBV7-8 and TRBJ1-4): GAGVSQSPRYKVAKRGQDVALRCDPISGHVSLFWYQQALGQGPEFLTYFQNEAQLDKSGLPSDRFFAERPEGSVSTLKIQRTQQEDSAVYLCASSSGGSIRTEKLFFGSGTQLSVL.

The chain links TRBV7-9 to TRBJ2-5, with D perhaps TRBD1 (6 bases). CDR3 length equals 13 residues. Per the germline V gene, CDR1 is SEHNR and CDR2 is FQNEAQ (reference sequence). Trimming left V 5 bases short and J 9 bases short, with 16 bases between. The CDR3 nucleotides read TGTGCCAGCAGCCCCGACTACTCAGGGGCCCAGTACTTC. It codes for CASSPDYSGAQYF. Variable domain in full (rest from reference TRBV7-9 and TRBJ2-5): DTGVSQNPRHKITKRGQNVTFRCDPISEHNRLYWYRQTLGQGPEFLTYFQNEAQLEKSRLLSDRFSAERPKGSFSTLEIQRTEQGDSAMYLCASSPDYSGAQYFGPGTRLLVL.